These 21 T cell receptor beta chains were sequenced from one sample in a study of T cell responses to AZD1222 COVID-19 vaccine. Sequencing used immunoSEQ multiplex PCR; TCRdb keeps in-frame clones, though not all of them. Of roughly 120,000 clones in the sample, more than 85% were seen once. The sequencing here drew on peripheral blood, taken on day 0 of AZD1222 vaccination. These receptors were collected from an adult in good health.

The V call is TRBV28, the J call TRBJ1-1, with D possibly matching TRBD1 (5 bases). This CDR3 contains 13 residues. Trimming left V 5 bases short and J 1 base short, with 8 bases between. Germline lookup yields CDR1 MDHEN and CDR2 SYDVKM. The CDR3 loop reads CASSQGWNTEAFF. DNA of the CDR3: TGTGCCAGCAGTCAGGGTTGGAACACTGAAGCTTTCTTT.

V and J are TRBV30 and TRBJ2-2; a weak D match, TRBD1 (5 bases). Trimming stripped 4 bases from V and 7 bases from J, with 19 bases between. Per the germline V gene, CDR1 is GTSNPN and CDR2 is SVGIG (reference sequence). CDR3 size: 15 residues. The CDR3 bases are TGTGCCTGGACCCATAATGGGGCCCTCGGCGGGGAGCTGTTTTTT. Translated: CAWTHNGALGGELFF.

The chain carries TRBV20-1 and TRBJ1-2; D call uncertain. The ends were cut back, 3 bases at V and 6 bases at J, with 11 bases in the middle. The CDR3 contains 12 residues. CDR1 and CDR2 (germline): DFQATT, SNEGSKA (reference sequence). This CDR3 is CSASKGTHGYTF. CDR3 in DNA: TGCAGTGCTAGTAAGGGAACCCATGGCTACACCTTC.

The genes are TRBV30 and TRBJ2-1, with TRBD2 matching over 9 bases. Germline V gene data show CDR1 as GTSNPN and CDR2 as SVGIG (reference sequence). V trimming: 2 bases; J trimming: 6 bases; junction bases outside the gene matches: 5. The CDR3 extends over 14 amino acids. The CDR3 DNA reads as TGTGCCTGGAGTCTTAGCGGGGGTCGCAATGAGCAGTTCTTC. It yields the protein CAWSLSGGRNEQFF.

The chain has TRBV10-3 and TRBJ2-1, with D possibly matching TRBD1 (5 bases). The germline CDR1 and CDR2 sequences are ENHRY and SYGVKD. The CDR3 loop spans 15 amino acids. With 0 bases removed from V and 6 bases from J, the gap between germline ends came to 12 bases. The CDR3 DNA reads TGTGCCATCAGTGAGTCCCAGGACACGGTCAATGAGCAGTTCTTC. Translating it yields CAISESQDTVNEQFF.

The chain has TRBV5-1 and TRBJ2-3; 15 nucleotides line up with TRBD2. CDR3 length: 16 amino acids. The germline V gene encodes CDR1 SGHRS and CDR2 YFSETQ. V was pared by 5 bases and J by 3 bases, with 4 bases of the junction left unmatched. The CDR3 nucleotides read TGCGCCAGCAGGCGGACTAGCGGGAGGGGGACAGATACGCAGTATTTT. It encodes CASRRTSGRGTDTQYF.

The rearrangement links TRBV11-3 to TRBJ2-6; 7 nucleotides line up with TRBD2. CDR3 length equals 15 residues. Germline V gene sequence: CDR1 SGHNT, CDR2 YENEEA. Trimming at V came to 5 bases and at J to 1 base, leaving 2 bases not matched to a gene. The DNA for the CDR3 is TGTGCCAGCAGCCAGCGGGATTCTGGGGCCAACGTCCTGACTTTC. This codes for CASSQRDSGANVLTF.

The V call is TRBV18, the J call TRBJ2-3; the match to TRBD2 covers 9 bases. The CDR3 runs to 15 residues. V was clipped by 3 bases and J by 6 bases; unmatched bases: 7. Germline V gives CDR1 KGHSH, CDR2 LQKENI. CDR3 nucleotides: TGTGCCAGCTCACCCAGCGGGAGGACATCGGATACGCAGTATTTT. Protein sequence: CASSPSGRTSDTQYF.

V is TRBV20-1 and J is TRBJ2-3; the D is unclear. Trimming removed 5 bases from V and 5 bases from J, with 8 bases in between. The CDR3 extends over 11 amino acids. The germline gives CDR1 DFQATT, CDR2 SNEGSKA (reference sequence). CDR3: CSAGDRDTQYF. Here the CDR3 DNA reads TGCAGTGCTGGGGATCGAGATACGCAGTATTTT.

This chain uses TRBV4-1 with TRBJ2-7; 9 positions agree with TRBD1. The germline V gene has CDR1 MGHRA and CDR2 YSYEKL. J was trimmed by 6 bases and V by 3 bases; bases with no gene match: 15. This CDR3 has 17 amino acids. CDR3 amino acids: CASSHLPTGGDLSEQYF. The CDR3 bases are TGCGCCAGCAGCCACCTCCCAACAGGGGGCGATCTTAGCGAGCAGTACTTC.

The chain joins TRBV30 to TRBJ1-6; a weak D match, TRBD1 (5 bases). This CDR3 spans 14 amino acids. The V end was cut by 4 bases, the J end by 10 bases, with 17 bases between. Germline V gene lookup returns CDR1 GTSNPN and CDR2 SVGIG (reference sequence). The CDR3 region is CAWNRQGFESPLHF. DNA for the CDR3: TGTGCCTGGAATCGCCAGGGTTTTGAATCACCCCTCCACTTT.

This clone has just a few counts. V usage is TRBV14 and J usage is TRBJ1-1; D not certain. V dropped 4 bases and J dropped 0 bases, with 6 bases sitting between them. The germline V gene encodes CDR1 SGHDN and CDR2 FVKESK. There are 13 residues in the CDR3. CDR3 nucleotide sequence: TGTGCCAGCAGCCCAACAGTGAACACTGAAGCTTTCTTT. It translates to CASSPTVNTEAFF.

The rearrangement links TRBV10-3 to TRBJ1-1, with 8 bases lining up with TRBD1. The germline V gene has CDR1 ENHRY and CDR2 SYGVKD. CDR3 length equals 13 residues. Trimming at V came to 5 bases and at J to 4 bases, leaving 3 bases not matched to a gene. The CDR3 DNA reads as TGTGCCATCAGTAGGACAGGGCTCACTGAAGCTTTCTTT. Translating it yields CAISRTGLTEAFF.

This clone was found a few times. The rearrangement links TRBV30 to TRBJ2-2; the D gene is possibly TRBD1 (6 bases). Germline CDR1 GTSNPN, CDR2 SVGIG (reference sequence). CDR3 length: 15 residues. V gave up 0 bases and J gave up 1 base, with 9 bases separating them. For the CDR3, the DNA is TGTGCCTGGAGTGTCCCGGACAGGAACACCGGGGAGCTGTTTTTT. It is translated as CAWSVPDRNTGELFF. Together with reference TRBV30 and TRBJ2-2, the CDR3 gives the full variable domain: SQTIHQWPATLVQPVGSPLSLECTVEGTSNPNLYWYRQAAGRGLQLLFYSVGIGQISSEVPQNLSASRPQDRQFILSSKKLLLSDSGFYLCAWSVPDRNTGELFFGEGSRLTVL.

The sample holds one count of this clone. The J gene is TRBJ2-1, the V gene TRBV2; D could derive from TRBD1 or TRBD2 (5 bases each). Germline values: CDR1 SNHLY, CDR2 FYNNEI. Between the trimmed V and J ends, which lost 3 bases and 0 bases, there was a span of 9 bases. This CDR3 comprises 15 residues. The CDR3 nucleotides read TGTGCCAGCAGTGATGGGACCAGCTCCTACAATGAGCAGTTCTTC. Its protein product is CASSDGTSSYNEQFF.

The chain recombines TRBV27 with TRBJ1-5; D gene uncertain. V lost 5 bases and J lost 3, with 11 bases in between. This CDR3 comprises 14 residues. CDR1 is MNHEY, CDR2 SMNVEV, per germline (reference sequence). CDR3: CASSLARDNQPQHF. The CDR3 nucleotides read TGTGCCAGCAGTCTGGCTCGGGACAATCAGCCCCAGCATTTT.

The CDR3 protein is CAIHRGFSSGNTIYF. The CDR3 DNA sequence: TGTGCCATTCACAGGGGATTCAGCTCTGGAAACACCATATATTTT. The chain is built from TRBV2 and TRBJ1-3; 7 bases match TRBD1. The CDR3 loop spans 15 amino acids. CDR1 SNHLY and CDR2 FYNNEI come from the germline V gene. With 10 bases clipped from V and 0 bases from J, the junction kept 9 bases outside the gene matches. Full variable domain (outside the CDR3, taken from reference TRBV2 and TRBJ1-3): EPEVTQTPSHQVTQMGQEVILRCVPISNHLYFYWYRQILGQKVEFLVSFYNNEISEKSEIFDDQFSVERPDGSNFTLKIRSTKLEDSAMYFCAIHRGFSSGNTIYFGEGSWLTVV.

This chain joins TRBV5-4 and TRBJ1-2; no definite D call. The V end was cut by 2 bases, the J end by 4 bases, with 15 bases between. The CDR3 runs to 15 residues. Germline loops: CDR1 SGHNT, CDR2 YYREEE (reference sequence). This chain's CDR3 is CASSLSLDPLYGYTF. DNA of the CDR3: TGTGCCAGCAGCTTAAGCTTAGATCCACTCTATGGCTACACCTTC.

The gene calls are TRBV7-2 and TRBJ1-2, with D possibly TRBD1 on 5 matching bases. CDR1 SGHTA and CDR2 FQGNSA come from the germline V gene. Trimming took 1 base from V and 6 from J, leaving 15 bases between them. This CDR3 is 15 amino acids long. CDR3 loop: CASSLVPGIFDGYTF. CDR3 nucleotide sequence: TGTGCCAGCAGCTTAGTCCCAGGGATTTTCGATGGCTACACCTTC. The whole variable domain, filled in from reference TRBV7-2 and TRBJ1-2, reads GAGVSQSPSNKVTEKGKDVELRCDPISGHTALYWYRQSLGQGLEFLIYFQGNSAPDKSGLPSDRFSAERTGGSVSTLTIQRTQQEDSAVYLCASSLVPGIFDGYTFGSGTRLTVV.

The chain has TRBV10-3 and TRBJ2-5; no reliable D call. The CDR3 runs 9 residues. V was clipped by 8 bases and J by 5 bases, with 3 bases between them. Germline CDR1 ENHRY, CDR2 SYGVKD. The CDR3 protein is CAIGETQYF. Written as DNA, the CDR3 is TGTGCCATCGGGGAGACCCAGTACTTC.

J is TRBJ2-7 and V is TRBV28; D remains ambiguous. The V and J ends lost 3 bases and 7 bases respectively, with 4 bases between them. The germline CDR1 and CDR2 sequences are MDHEN and SYDVKM. The CDR3 is 10 amino acids. The CDR3 sequence: CASSFREQYF. The CDR3 bases are TGTGCCAGCAGTTTCCGAGAGCAGTACTTC.